This TCR beta chain comes out of a study of blood T cell repertoires in COVID-19. In germline, CDR1 is SGHTA, CDR2 FQGTGA. The CDR3 loop spans 17 amino acids. V lost 5 bases and J lost 4; bases outside the gene matches: 11. The repertoire was sequenced with immunoSEQ multiplex PCR; TCRdb's copy has only in-frame clones and lacks some. The sample holds under 300,000 clones, about 80% seen once. Participants were aged 18 to 89 years from roughly 25 US areas. The chain has TRBV7-3 and TRBJ2-1, with TRBD1 matching 10 bases. Sequencing was performed on PBMCs or T cells enriched from blood (not recorded which). The receptor's source is a man aged 50 or older who had recovered from COVID-19. The CDR3 bases are TGTGCCAGCAGCCGACAGGGGGCGAGCGGGGGATACAATGAGCAGTTCTTC. Protein: CASSRQGASGGYNEQFF.